Listed below are T cell receptor beta chains from one sample, sequenced in a study of T cell responses to AZD1222 COVID-19 vaccine. Repertoires were generated with immunoSEQ multiplex PCR, while TCRdb's copy carries only in-frame clones and drops some. There are approximately 120,000 clones in the sample; about 87% occur only once, and roughly 12% lies in the top ten. The source material was peripheral blood, sampled on day 0 of AZD1222 vaccination. The receptor set was obtained from an adult in good health. Each CDR3 is given with its conserved first and last residue. A D gene is named only where the DNA matches it firmly.

cdr3_aa: CASSGEQGYQPQHF
d_call: .
v_call: TRBV5-4
j_call: TRBJ1-5

cdr3_aa: CAWGSGAPPHIQYF
d_call: .
v_call: TRBV30
j_call: TRBJ2-4

cdr3_aa: CASSYSRTGSNQPQHF
d_call: TRBD1
v_call: TRBV6-2/TRBV6-3
j_call: TRBJ1-5

cdr3_aa: CASSQDEGTLHF
d_call: .
v_call: TRBV3-1/TRBV3-2
j_call: TRBJ1-6

cdr3_aa: CASSARPSTYRTLYEQYF
d_call: .
v_call: TRBV7-3
j_call: TRBJ2-7

cdr3_aa: CASSTGTLGEQYF
d_call: .
v_call: TRBV6-6
j_call: TRBJ2-7

cdr3_aa: CAWRTQGARKTQYF
d_call: TRBD1
v_call: TRBV30
j_call: TRBJ2-5

cdr3_aa: CASSPAAFSSTDTQYF
d_call: .
v_call: TRBV7-6
j_call: TRBJ2-3

cdr3_aa: CASSSGRGPANYGYTF
d_call: .
v_call: TRBV7-2
j_call: TRBJ1-2

cdr3_aa: CASSAQTAYEQYF
d_call: .
v_call: TRBV14
j_call: TRBJ2-7

cdr3_aa: CASSKTGFTEAFF
d_call: TRBD1
v_call: TRBV12-3/TRBV12-4
j_call: TRBJ1-1

cdr3_aa: CASSLDREGNLFF
d_call: .
v_call: TRBV11-2
j_call: TRBJ1-4

cdr3_aa: CASSVVWTGNTGELFF
d_call: TRBD1
v_call: TRBV9
j_call: TRBJ2-2

cdr3_aa: CASRNRARNTEAFF
d_call: .
v_call: TRBV6-5
j_call: TRBJ1-1

cdr3_aa: CASRGDPGSNQPQHF
d_call: .
v_call: TRBV19
j_call: TRBJ1-5

cdr3_aa: CASSRDGQETQYF
d_call: .
v_call: TRBV6-5
j_call: TRBJ2-5

cdr3_aa: CTSLGPGRDSYEQYF
d_call: TRBD2
v_call: TRBV19
j_call: TRBJ2-7

cdr3_aa: CSASGTAEAFF
d_call: TRBD1
v_call: TRBV20-1
j_call: TRBJ1-1

cdr3_aa: CASSLGARSGANVLTF
d_call: .
v_call: TRBV13
j_call: TRBJ2-6

cdr3_aa: CASSDSGTGVYGPYF
d_call: TRBD1
v_call: TRBV7-9
j_call: TRBJ2-7

cdr3_aa: CASSLYPQGIGELFF
d_call: .
v_call: TRBV7-2
j_call: TRBJ2-2

cdr3_aa: CASSPSGSYEQFF
d_call: TRBD2
v_call: TRBV7-9
j_call: TRBJ2-1

cdr3_aa: CASSPPTGGPTGELFF
d_call: TRBD1
v_call: TRBV18
j_call: TRBJ2-2

cdr3_aa: CASSVASGNTGELFF
d_call: TRBD2
v_call: TRBV9
j_call: TRBJ2-2

cdr3_aa: CATSSEAGDFYNSPLHF
d_call: .
v_call: TRBV15
j_call: TRBJ1-6

cdr3_aa: CASSGTGNSWQPQHF
d_call: TRBD1
v_call: TRBV19
j_call: TRBJ1-5

cdr3_aa: CASSPRNGGYGYTF
d_call: .
v_call: TRBV7-6
j_call: TRBJ1-2

cdr3_aa: CASSQGQVYEQYF
d_call: .
v_call: TRBV18
j_call: TRBJ2-7

cdr3_aa: CASSISGQLGSPLHF
d_call: .
v_call: TRBV19
j_call: TRBJ1-6